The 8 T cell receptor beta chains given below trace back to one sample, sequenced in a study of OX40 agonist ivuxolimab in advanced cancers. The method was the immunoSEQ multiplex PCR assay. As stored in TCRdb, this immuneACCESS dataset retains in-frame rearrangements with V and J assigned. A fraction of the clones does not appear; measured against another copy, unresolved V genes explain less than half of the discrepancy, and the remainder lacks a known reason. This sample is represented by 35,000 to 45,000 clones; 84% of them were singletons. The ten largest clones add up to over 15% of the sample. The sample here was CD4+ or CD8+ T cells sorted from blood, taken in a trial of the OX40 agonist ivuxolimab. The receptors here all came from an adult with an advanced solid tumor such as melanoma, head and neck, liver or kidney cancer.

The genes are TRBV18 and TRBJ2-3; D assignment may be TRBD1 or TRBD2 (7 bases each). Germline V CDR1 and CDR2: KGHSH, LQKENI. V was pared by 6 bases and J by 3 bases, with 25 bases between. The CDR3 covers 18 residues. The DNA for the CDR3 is TGTGCCAGCTCCCATTCAGGGGGGGCGGTCTTCGGGACAGATACGCAGTATTTT. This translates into CASSHSGGAVFGTDTQYF.

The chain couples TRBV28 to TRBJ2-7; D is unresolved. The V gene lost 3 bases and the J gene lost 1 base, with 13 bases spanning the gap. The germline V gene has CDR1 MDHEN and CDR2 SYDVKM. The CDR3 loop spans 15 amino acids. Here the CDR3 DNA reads TGTGCCAGCAGTTTCCTGGCTGAGGCTTCCTACGAGCAGTACTTC. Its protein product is CASSFLAEASYEQYF.

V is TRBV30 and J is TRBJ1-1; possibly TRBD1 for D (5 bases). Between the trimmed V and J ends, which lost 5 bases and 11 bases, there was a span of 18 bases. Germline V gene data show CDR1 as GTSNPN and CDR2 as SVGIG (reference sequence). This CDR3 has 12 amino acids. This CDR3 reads CAWGGDDITAFF. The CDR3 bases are TGTGCCTGGGGGGGGGACGATATCACTGCTTTCTTT. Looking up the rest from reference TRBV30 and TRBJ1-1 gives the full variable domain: SQTIHQWPATLVQPVGSPLSLECTVEGTSNPNLYWYRQAAGRGLQLLFYSVGIGQISSEVPQNLSASRPQDRQFILSSKKLLLSDSGFYLCAWGGDDITAFFGQGTRLTVV.

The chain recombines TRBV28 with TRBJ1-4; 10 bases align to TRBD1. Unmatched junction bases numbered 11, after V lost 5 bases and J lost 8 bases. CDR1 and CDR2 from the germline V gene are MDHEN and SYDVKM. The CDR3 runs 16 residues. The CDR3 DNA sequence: TGTGCCAGCAGTCCCCGACAGGGGGCGCAGAGAGAAAAACTGTTTTTT. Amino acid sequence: CASSPRQGAQREKLFF.

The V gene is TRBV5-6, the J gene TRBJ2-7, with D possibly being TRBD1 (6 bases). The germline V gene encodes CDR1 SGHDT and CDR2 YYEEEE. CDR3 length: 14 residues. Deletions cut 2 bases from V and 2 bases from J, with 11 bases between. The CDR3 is CASSFGTNPYEQYF. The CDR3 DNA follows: TGTGCCAGCAGCTTCGGGACAAATCCCTACGAGCAGTACTTC.

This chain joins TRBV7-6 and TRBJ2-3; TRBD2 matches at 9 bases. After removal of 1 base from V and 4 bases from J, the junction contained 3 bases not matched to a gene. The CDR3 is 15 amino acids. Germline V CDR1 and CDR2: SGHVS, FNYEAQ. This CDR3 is CASSLGGGAADTQYF. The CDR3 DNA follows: TGTGCCAGCAGCTTAGGCGGGGGGGCTGCAGATACGCAGTATTTT.

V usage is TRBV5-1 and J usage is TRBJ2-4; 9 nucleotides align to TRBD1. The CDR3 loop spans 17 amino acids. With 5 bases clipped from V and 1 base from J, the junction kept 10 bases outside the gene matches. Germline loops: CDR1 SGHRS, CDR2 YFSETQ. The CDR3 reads CASRVTGTGMAKNIQYF. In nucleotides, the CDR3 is TGCGCCAGCAGAGTGACCGGGACAGGGATGGCCAAAAACATTCAGTACTTC.

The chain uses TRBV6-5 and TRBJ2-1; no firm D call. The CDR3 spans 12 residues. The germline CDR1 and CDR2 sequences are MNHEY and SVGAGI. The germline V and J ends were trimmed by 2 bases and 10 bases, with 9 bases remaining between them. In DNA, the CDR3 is TGTGCCAGCAGTTACATGGGAACCGAGCAGTTCTTC. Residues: CASSYMGTEQFF.